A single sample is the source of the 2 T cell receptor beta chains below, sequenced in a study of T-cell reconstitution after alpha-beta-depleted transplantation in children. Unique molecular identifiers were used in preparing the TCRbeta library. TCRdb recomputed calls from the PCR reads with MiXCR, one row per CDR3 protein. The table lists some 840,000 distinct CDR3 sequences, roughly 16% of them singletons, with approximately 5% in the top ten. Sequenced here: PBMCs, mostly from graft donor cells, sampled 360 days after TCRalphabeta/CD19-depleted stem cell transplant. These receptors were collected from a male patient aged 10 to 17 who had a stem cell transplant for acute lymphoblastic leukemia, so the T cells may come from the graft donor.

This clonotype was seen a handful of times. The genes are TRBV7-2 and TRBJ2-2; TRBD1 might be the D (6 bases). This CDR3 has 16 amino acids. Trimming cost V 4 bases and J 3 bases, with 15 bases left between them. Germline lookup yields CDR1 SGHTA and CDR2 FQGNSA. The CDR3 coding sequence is TGTGCCAGCAGCTCCCCTTACAGGGAAGACACCGGGGAGCTGTTTTTT. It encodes CASSSPYREDTGELFF.

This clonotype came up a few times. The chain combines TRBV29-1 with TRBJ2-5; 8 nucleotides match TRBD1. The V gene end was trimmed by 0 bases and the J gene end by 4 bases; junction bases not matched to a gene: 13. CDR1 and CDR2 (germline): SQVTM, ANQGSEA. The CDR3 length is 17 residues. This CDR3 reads CSVEDYGRGRDRETQYF. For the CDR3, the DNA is TGCAGCGTTGAAGATTATGGCAGGGGGCGAGATAGAGAGACCCAGTACTTC.